This TCR beta chain was observed in a study of T cell changes during pregnancy in multiple sclerosis. Clones were read by immunoSEQ multiplex PCR, and TCRdb kept only the in-frame ones, dropping some. Among 70,000 to 80,000 clones, 85% to 95% were seen once, and the ten largest hold more than 0.8%. This CDR3 spans 18 amino acids. Germline V gives CDR1 KGHSH, CDR2 LQKENI. Trimming cost V 3 bases and J 4 bases; bases outside gene matches: 16. This material consisted of peripheral blood, taken in the first trimester of pregnancy. This TCR was recovered from a female donor with multiple sclerosis, enrolled in a pregnancy study. The V gene is TRBV18, the J gene TRBJ1-2; 8 bases map to TRBD1. This CDR3 reads CASSPPMLSQGAPYGYTF. The CDR3 coding sequence is TGTGCCAGCTCACCCCCGATGCTCTCGCAGGGGGCTCCCTATGGCTACACCTTC.